A single sample gave rise to the 9 T cell receptor beta chains below, sequenced in a study of beta chain features in type 1 diabetes. The sequenced template was cDNA made from the entire isolated RNA. TCRdb's copy holds only in-frame clones and misses some; the assay was immunoSEQ multiplex PCR. The repertoire holds under 250,000 clones, with 25% to 30% as singletons. The sequenced sample consisted of central memory CD4+ T cells from blood. These receptors came from a man younger than 45 in good health.

The chain has TRBV28 and TRBJ1-5; a possible D gene is TRBD1 (5 bases). Germline V CDR1 and CDR2: MDHEN, SYDVKM. The CDR3 totals 13 residues. Trimming cost V 3 bases and J 5 bases, with 8 bases left between them. CDR3 region: CASSLGRDQPQHF. CDR3 bases: TGTGCCAGCAGTTTGGGCAGGGATCAGCCCCAGCATTTT.

This clone appeared a few times. The chain joins TRBV2 to TRBJ2-1, with unresolved D. The germline V gene encodes CDR1 SNHLY and CDR2 FYNNEI. The CDR3 length is 14 residues. The ends were cut back, 4 bases at V and 0 bases at J, with 7 bases in the middle. CDR3 sequence: CASSAILSYNEQFF. CDR3 DNA: TGTGCCAGCAGTGCGATCCTCTCCTACAATGAGCAGTTCTTC.

This chain connects TRBV16 to TRBJ1-3; TRBD1 might be the D (6 bases). V was shortened by 2 bases and J by 0 bases, with 14 bases between the two germline ends. The CDR3 sequence is 17 residues long. From germline, CDR1 is KGHSY and CDR2 FQNENV. The CDR3 loop reads CASSQAGHTYSGNTIYF. The CDR3 coding sequence is TGTGCCAGCAGCCAAGCGGGACATACATACTCTGGAAACACCATATATTTT. The full variable domain, completed using reference TRBV16 and TRBJ1-3, is GEEVAQTPKHLVRGEGQKAKLYCAPIKGHSYVFWYQQVLKNEFKFLISFQNENVFDETGMPKERFSAKCLPNSPCSLEIQATKLEDSAVYFCASSQAGHTYSGNTIYFGEGSWLTVV.

The chain recombines TRBV2 with TRBJ1-1; 8 bases are a match to TRBD1. There are 13 residues in the CDR3. From germline, CDR1 is SNHLY and CDR2 FYNNEI. J lost 0 bases, V lost 10 bases, and 4 bases had no gene match. The CDR3 DNA reads as TGTGCCACGAGGGACAGGATGAACACTGAAGCTTTCTTT. Translated: CATRDRMNTEAFF.

This clone occurred a few times. The chain joins TRBV7-2 to TRBJ2-6; D not certain. V gave up 5 bases and J gave up 0 bases, with 14 bases separating them. CDR3 length: 17 residues. Germline-derived CDR1 and CDR2 are SGHTA and FQGNSA. In nucleotides, the CDR3 is TGTGCCAGCAGCCCCTTGGTTATGAACTCTGGGGCCAACGTCCTGACTTTC. Its translation is CASSPLVMNSGANVLTF.

This clone has just a few counts. The chain uses TRBV7-2 and TRBJ2-7, with a weak D call TRBD2 (6 bases). Germline CDR1 SGHTA, CDR2 FQGNSA. The CDR3 is 16 residues long. Trimming pared 5 bases from V and 1 base from J, leaving 18 bases between. This chain's CDR3 is CASSLLSSGSSYEQYF. Written as DNA, the CDR3 is TGTGCCAGCAGCCTACTTTCGTCCGGGAGTTCCTACGAGCAGTACTTC. Looking up the rest from reference TRBV7-2 and TRBJ2-7 gives the full variable domain: GAGVSQSPSNKVTEKGKDVELRCDPISGHTALYWYRQSLGQGLEFLIYFQGNSAPDKSGLPSDRFSAERTGGSVSTLTIQRTQQEDSAVYLCASSLLSSGSSYEQYFGPGTRLTVT.

The gene calls are TRBV30 and TRBJ1-6; D not resolved. This CDR3 spans 17 amino acids. CDR1 and CDR2 from the germline V gene are GTSNPN and SVGIG (reference sequence). Trimming took off 5 bases at V and 7 bases at J, with 24 bases between the two ends. The CDR3 DNA sequence: TGTGCCTGGCGGGCCGGGGTCTCCTATGGAGGGAATTCACCCCTCCACTTT. It encodes CAWRAGVSYGGNSPLHF.

This clone was found a few times. V usage is TRBV7-9 and J usage is TRBJ1-1, with D possibly being TRBD1 (6 bases). The CDR3 runs to 15 residues. Trimming left V 4 bases short and J 0 bases short, with 12 bases between. Germline CDR1 reads SEHNR; CDR2 reads FQNEAQ (reference sequence). CDR3 in amino acids: CASSYGQQMNTEAFF. DNA for the CDR3: TGTGCCAGCAGCTACGGACAGCAAATGAACACTGAAGCTTTCTTT.

Turning to this clone: The same CDR3 is also encoded by other DNA sequences in this sample. CDR3 in amino acids: CASSLRVSGANVLTF. For the CDR3, the DNA is TGTGCCAGCAGTTTAAGGGTCTCTGGGGCCAACGTCCTGACTTTC. The chain is built from TRBV27 and TRBJ2-6, with D hard to call. CDR1 and CDR2 (germline): MNHEY, SMNVEV (reference sequence). The CDR3 length is 15 residues. V lost 2 bases, J lost 0 bases, and 5 bases lay in between.